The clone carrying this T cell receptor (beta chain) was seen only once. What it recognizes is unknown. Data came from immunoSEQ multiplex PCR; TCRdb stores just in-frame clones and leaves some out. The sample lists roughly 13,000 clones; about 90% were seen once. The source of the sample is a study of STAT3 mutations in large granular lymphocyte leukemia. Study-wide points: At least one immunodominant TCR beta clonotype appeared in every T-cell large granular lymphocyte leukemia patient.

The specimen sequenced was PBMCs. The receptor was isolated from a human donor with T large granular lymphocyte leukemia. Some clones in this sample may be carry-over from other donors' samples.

The CDR3 nucleotides are TGTGCCAGCTCACCGACTAGCGGGAGGGCCGGAGAGCAGTACTTC. Amino acid sequence: CASSPTSGRAGEQYF. The chain has TRBV18 and TRBJ2-7, with 14 bases lining up with TRBD2. V lost 3 bases to trimming and J lost 7 bases; unmatched junction nucleotides: 5. The germline V gene has CDR1 KGHSH and CDR2 LQKENI. CDR3 length equals 15 residues.